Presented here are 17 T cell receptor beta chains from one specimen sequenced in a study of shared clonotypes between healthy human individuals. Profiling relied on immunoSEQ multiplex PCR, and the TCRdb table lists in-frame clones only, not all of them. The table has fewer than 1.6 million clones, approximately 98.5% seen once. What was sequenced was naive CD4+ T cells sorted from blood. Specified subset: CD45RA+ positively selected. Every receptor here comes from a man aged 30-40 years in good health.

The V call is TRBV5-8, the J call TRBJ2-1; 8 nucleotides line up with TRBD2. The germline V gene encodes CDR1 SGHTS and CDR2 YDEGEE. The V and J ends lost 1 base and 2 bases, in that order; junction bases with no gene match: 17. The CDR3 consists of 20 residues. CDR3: CASSLRGKGLDVFTYNEQFF. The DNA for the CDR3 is TGTGCCAGCAGCTTGCGAGGAAAGGGACTAGATGTTTTCACCTACAATGAGCAGTTCTTC.

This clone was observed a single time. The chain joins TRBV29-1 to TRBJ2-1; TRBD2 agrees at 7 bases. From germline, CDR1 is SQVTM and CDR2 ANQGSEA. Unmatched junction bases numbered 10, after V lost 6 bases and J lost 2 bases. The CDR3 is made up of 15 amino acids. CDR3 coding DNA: TGCAGCGTCAGAAAGGAGGGACTACCCTACAATGAGCAGTTCTTC. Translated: CSVRKEGLPYNEQFF.

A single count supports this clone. The CDR3 loop is CSVEVGTVRTGELFF. CDR3 coding DNA: TGCAGCGTTGAAGTTGGGACTGTGAGGACCGGGGAGCTGTTTTTT. The gene calls are TRBV29-1 and TRBJ2-2; weak D call: TRBD2 (6 bases). The germline gives CDR1 SQVTM, CDR2 ANQGSEA. This CDR3 has 15 amino acids. V was cut by 1 base and J by 5 bases, with 14 bases left in between.

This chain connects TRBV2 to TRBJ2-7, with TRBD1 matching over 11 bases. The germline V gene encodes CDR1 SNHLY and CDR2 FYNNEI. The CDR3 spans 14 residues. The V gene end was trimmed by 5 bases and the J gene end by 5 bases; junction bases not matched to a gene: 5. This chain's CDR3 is CASSRDRGRNEQYF. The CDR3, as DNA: TGTGCCAGCAGTCGGGACAGGGGGAGGAACGAGCAGTACTTC.

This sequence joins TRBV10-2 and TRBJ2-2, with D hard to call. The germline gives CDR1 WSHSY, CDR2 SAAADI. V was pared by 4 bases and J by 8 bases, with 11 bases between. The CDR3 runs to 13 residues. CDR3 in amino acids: CASSVTTGGELFF. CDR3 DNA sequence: TGCGCCAGCAGTGTTACTACTGGGGGGGAGCTGTTTTTT.

The CDR3 sequence: CASSLEQPNYGYTF. In DNA form, the CDR3 reads TGTGCCAGCAGCTTGGAACAGCCGAACTATGGCTACACCTTC. The chain joins TRBV5-5 to TRBJ1-2; unclear D gene. The ends were cut back, 0 bases at V and 2 bases at J, with 8 bases in the middle. The length of the CDR3 is 14 residues. CDR1 and CDR2 from the germline V gene are SGHKS and YYEKEE (reference sequence).

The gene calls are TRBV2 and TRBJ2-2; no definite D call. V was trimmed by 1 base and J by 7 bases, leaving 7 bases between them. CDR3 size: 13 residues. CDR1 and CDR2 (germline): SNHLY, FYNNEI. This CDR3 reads CASSEVGSGELFF. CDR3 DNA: TGTGCCAGCAGTGAAGTGGGCAGCGGGGAGCTGTTTTTT.

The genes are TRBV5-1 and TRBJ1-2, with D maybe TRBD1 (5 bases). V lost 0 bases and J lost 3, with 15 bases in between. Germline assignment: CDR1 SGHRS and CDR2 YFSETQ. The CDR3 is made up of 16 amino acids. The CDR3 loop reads CASSLDPAGPDYGYTF. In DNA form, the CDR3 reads TGCGCCAGCAGCTTGGATCCCGCAGGGCCGGACTATGGCTACACCTTC.

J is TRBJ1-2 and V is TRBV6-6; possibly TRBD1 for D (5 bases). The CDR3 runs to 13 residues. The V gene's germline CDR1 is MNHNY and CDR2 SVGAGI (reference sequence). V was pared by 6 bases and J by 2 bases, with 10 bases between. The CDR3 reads CASSEGRNYGYTF. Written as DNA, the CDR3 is TGTGCCAGCAGCGAGGGACGGAACTATGGCTACACCTTC.

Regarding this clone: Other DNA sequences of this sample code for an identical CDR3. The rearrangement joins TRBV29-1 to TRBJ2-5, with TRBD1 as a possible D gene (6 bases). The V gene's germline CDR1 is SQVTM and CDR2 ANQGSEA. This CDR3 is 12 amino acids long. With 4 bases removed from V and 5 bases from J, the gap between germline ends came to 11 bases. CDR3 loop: CSVGTAQETQYF. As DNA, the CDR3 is TGCAGCGTTGGGACAGCACAGGAGACCCAGTACTTC.

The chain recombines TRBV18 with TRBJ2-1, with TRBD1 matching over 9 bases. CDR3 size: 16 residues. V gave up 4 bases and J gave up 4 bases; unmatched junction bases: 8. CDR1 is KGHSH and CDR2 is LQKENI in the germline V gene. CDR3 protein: CASSLKSGQGYNEQFF. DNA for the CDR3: TGTGCCAGCTCACTTAAGTCGGGACAGGGTTACAATGAGCAGTTCTTC.

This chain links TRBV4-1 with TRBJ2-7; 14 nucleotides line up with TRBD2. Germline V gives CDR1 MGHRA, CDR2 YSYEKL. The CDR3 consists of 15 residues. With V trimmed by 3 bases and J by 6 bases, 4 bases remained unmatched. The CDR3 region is CASSHRLAGGLEQYF. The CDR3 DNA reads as TGCGCCAGCAGCCACCGACTAGCGGGAGGGCTCGAGCAGTACTTC.

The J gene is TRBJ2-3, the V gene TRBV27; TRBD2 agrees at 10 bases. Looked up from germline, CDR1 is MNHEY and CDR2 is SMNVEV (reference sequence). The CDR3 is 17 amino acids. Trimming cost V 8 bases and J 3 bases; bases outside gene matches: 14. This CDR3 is CASGETSGWGGTDTQYF. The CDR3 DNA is TGTGCCAGCGGAGAGACTAGCGGGTGGGGTGGAACAGATACGCAGTATTTT.

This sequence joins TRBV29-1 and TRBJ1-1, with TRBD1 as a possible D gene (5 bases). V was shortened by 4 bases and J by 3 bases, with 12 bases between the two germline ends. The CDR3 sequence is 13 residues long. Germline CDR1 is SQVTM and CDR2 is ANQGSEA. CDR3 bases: TGCAGCGTTGGGGGCACTCTCTACACTGAAGCTTTCTTT. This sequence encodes CSVGGTLYTEAFF. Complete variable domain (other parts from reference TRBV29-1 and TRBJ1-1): SAVISQKPSRDICQRGTSLTIQCQVDSQVTMMFWYRQQPGQSLTLIATANQGSEATYESGFVIDKFPISRPNLTFSTLTVSNMSPEDSSIYLCSVGGTLYTEAFFGQGTRLTVV.

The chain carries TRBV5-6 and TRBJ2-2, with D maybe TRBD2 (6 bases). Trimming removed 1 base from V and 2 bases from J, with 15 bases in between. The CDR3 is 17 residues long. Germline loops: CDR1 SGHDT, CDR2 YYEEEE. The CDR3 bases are TGTGCCAGCAGCTTGAGGCTAGGAGGGACCAACACCGGGGAGCTGTTTTTT. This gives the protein CASSLRLGGTNTGELFF.

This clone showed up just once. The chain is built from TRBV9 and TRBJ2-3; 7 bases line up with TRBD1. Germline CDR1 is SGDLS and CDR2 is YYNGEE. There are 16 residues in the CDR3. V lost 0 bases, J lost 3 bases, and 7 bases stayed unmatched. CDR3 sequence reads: CASSVAPDRWTDTQYF. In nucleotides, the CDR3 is TGTGCCAGCAGCGTAGCCCCGGACAGGTGGACAGATACGCAGTATTTT. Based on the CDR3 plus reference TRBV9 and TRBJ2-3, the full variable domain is DSGVTQTPKHLITATGQRVTLRCSPRSGDLSVYWYQQSLDQGLQFLIQYYNGEERAKGNILERFSAQQFPDLHSELNLSSLELGDSALYFCASSVAPDRWTDTQYFGPGTRLTVL.

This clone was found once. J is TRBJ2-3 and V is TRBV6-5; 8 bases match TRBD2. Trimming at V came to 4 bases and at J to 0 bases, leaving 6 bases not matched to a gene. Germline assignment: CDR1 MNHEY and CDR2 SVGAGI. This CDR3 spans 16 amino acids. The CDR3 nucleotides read TGTGCCAGCAGTTCCCTAGCGGGTCCTAGCACAGATACGCAGTATTTT. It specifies CASSSLAGPSTDTQYF.